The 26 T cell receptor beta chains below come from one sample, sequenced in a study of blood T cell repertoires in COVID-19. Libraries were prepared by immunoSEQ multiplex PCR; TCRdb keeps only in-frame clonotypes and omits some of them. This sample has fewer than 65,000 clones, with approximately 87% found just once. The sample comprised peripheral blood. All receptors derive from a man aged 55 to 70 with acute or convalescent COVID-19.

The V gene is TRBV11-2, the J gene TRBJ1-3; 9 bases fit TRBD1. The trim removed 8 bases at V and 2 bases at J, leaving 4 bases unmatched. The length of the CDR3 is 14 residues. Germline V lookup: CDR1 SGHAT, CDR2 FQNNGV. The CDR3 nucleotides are TGTGCCAGCCGCCGGGACAGGGCTGGAAACACCATATATTTT. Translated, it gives CASRRDRAGNTIYF.

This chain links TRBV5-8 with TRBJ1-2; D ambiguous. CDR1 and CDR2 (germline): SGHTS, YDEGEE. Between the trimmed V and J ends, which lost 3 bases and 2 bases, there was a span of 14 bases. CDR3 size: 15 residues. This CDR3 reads CASSSLIYHNYGYTF. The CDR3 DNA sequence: TGTGCCAGCAGCTCACTTATATACCACAACTATGGCTACACCTTC.

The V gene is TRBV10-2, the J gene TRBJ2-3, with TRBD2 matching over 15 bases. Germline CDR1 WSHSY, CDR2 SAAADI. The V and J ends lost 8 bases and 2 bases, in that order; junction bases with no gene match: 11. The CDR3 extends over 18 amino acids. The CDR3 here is CASRPSGTSGGHTDTQYF. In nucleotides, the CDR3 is TGCGCCAGCCGACCGTCCGGGACTAGCGGGGGGCACACAGATACGCAGTATTTT.

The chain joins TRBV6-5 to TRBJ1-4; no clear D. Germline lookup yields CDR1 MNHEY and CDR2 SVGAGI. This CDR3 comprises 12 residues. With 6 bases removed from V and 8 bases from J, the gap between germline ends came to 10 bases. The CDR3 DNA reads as TGTGCCAGCAGCCCCGGCGGGGAAAAACTGTTTTTT. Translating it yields CASSPGGEKLFF.

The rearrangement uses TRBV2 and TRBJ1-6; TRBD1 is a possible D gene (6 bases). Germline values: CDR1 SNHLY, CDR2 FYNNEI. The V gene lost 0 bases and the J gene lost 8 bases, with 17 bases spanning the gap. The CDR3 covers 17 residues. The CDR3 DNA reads TGTGCCAGCAGTGAAGCGCTTCGAACAGGGCTTCATTCACCCCTCCACTTT. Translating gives CASSEALRTGLHSPLHF. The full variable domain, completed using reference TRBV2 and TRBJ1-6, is EPEVTQTPSHQVTQMGQEVILRCVPISNHLYFYWYRQILGQKVEFLVSFYNNEISEKSEIFDDQFSVERPDGSNFTLKIRSTKLEDSAMYFCASSEALRTGLHSPLHFGNGTRLTVT.

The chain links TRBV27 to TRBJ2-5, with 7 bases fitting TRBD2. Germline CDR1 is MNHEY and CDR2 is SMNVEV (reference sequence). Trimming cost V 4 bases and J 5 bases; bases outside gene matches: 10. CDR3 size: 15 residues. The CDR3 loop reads CASSSTPGRSETQYF. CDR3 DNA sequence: TGTGCCAGCAGTTCGACCCCCGGGAGGAGCGAGACCCAGTACTTC.

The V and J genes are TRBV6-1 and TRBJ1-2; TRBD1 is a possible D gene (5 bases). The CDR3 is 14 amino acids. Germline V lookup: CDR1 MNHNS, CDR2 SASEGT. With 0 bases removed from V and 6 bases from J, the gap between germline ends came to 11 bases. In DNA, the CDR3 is TGTGCCAGCAGTGAAGCGGGGGGAATCGATGGCTACACCTTC. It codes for CASSEAGGIDGYTF.

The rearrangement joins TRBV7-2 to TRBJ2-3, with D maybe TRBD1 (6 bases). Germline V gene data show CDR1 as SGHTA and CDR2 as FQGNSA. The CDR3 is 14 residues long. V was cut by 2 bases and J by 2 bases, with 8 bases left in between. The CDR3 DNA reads TGTGCCAGCAGCTTAAACAGGGACACAGATACGCAGTATTTT. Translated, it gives CASSLNRDTDTQYF.

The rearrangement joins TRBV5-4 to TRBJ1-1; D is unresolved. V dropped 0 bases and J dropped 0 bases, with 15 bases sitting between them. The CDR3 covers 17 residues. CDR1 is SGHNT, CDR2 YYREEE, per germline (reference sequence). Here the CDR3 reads CASSLGGRVEMNTEAFF. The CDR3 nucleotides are TGTGCCAGCAGCTTGGGCGGCAGAGTAGAAATGAACACTGAAGCTTTCTTT.

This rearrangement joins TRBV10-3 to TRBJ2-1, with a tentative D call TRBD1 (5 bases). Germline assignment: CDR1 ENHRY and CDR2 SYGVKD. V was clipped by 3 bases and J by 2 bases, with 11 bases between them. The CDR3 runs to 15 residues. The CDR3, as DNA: TGTGCCATCAGTGACCAGGGTTCGACCTACAATGAGCAGTTCTTC. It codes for CAISDQGSTYNEQFF.

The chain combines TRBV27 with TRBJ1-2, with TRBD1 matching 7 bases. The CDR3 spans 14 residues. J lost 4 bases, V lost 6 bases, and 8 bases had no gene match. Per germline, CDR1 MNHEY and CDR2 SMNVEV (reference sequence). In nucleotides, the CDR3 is TGTGCCAGCAGAACGATTACAGGGGTCTATGGCTACACCTTC. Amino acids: CASRTITGVYGYTF.

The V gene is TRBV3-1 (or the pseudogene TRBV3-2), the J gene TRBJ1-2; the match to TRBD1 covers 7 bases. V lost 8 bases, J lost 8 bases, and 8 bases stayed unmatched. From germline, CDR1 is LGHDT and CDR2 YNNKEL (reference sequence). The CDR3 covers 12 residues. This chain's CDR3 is CASGETGVGYTF. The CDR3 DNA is TGTGCCAGCGGCGAAACAGGGGTCGGCTACACCTTC.

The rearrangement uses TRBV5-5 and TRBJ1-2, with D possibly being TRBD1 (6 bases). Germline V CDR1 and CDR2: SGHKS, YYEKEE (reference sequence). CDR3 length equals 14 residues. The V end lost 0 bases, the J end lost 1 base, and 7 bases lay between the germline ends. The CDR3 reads CASSLADSNYGYTF. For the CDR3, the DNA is TGTGCCAGCAGCTTGGCGGACAGTAACTATGGCTACACCTTC.

The CDR3 nucleotides are TGTGCCGCCAACGGGGGACAGGGCTTAAGAGAGACCCAGTACTTC. Translation: CAANGGQGLRETQYF. This chain links TRBV6-5 with TRBJ2-5; 9 positions match TRBD1. This CDR3 has 15 amino acids. Germline assignment: CDR1 MNHEY and CDR2 SVGAGI. Trimming cost V 11 bases and J 4 bases; bases outside gene matches: 14.

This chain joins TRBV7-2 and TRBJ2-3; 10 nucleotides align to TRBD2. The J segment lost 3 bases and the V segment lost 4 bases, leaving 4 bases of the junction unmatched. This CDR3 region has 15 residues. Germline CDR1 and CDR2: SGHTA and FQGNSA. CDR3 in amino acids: CASSSSGGATDTQYF. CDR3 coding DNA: TGTGCCAGCAGCTCGAGCGGGGGGGCAACAGATACGCAGTATTTT.

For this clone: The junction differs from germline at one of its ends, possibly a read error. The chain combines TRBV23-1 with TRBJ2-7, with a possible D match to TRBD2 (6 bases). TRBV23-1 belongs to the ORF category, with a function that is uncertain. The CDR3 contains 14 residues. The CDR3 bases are TGCGCCAGCAGTCAATCGAAGCGGGTCTGGGCCGGGAGCTTC. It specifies CASSQSKRVWAGSF.

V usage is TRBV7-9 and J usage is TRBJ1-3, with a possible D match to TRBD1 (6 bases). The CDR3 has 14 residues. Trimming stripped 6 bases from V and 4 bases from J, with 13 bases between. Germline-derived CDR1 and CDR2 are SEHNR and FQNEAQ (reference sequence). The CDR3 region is CASSQGMTGNTIYF. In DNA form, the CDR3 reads TGTGCCAGCAGTCAGGGGATGACGGGAAACACCATATATTTT.

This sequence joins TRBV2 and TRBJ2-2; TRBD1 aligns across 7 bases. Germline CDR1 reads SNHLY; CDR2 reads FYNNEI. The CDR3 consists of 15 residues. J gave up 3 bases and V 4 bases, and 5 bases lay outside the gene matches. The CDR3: CASSGQGSDTGELFF. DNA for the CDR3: TGTGCCAGCAGTGGACAGGGCAGCGACACCGGGGAGCTGTTTTTT.

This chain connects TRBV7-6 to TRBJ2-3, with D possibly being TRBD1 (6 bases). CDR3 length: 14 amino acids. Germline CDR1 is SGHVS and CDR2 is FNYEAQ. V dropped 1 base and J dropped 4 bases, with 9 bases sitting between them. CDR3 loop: CASSLEQGADTQYF. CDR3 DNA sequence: TGTGCCAGCAGCTTAGAACAGGGCGCAGATACGCAGTATTTT.

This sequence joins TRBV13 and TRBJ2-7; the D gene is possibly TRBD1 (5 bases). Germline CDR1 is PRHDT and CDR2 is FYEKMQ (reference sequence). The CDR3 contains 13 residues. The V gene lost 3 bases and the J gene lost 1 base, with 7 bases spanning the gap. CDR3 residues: CASSFKGSYEQYF. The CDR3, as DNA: TGTGCCAGCAGCTTCAAGGGGTCCTACGAGCAGTACTTC.

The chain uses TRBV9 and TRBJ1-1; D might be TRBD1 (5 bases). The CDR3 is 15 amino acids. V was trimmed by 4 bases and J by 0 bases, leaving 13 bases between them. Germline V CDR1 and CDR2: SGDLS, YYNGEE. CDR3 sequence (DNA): TGTGCCAGCAGCTCCTTCGACAGCATGAACACTGAAGCTTTCTTT. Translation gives CASSSFDSMNTEAFF.

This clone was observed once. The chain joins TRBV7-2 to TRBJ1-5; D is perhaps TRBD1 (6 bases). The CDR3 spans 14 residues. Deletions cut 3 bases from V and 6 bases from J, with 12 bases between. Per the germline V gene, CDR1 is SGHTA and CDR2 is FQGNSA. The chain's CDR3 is CASSLDSFSQPQHF. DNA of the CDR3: TGTGCCAGCAGCTTGGACAGTTTTTCTCAGCCCCAGCATTTT.

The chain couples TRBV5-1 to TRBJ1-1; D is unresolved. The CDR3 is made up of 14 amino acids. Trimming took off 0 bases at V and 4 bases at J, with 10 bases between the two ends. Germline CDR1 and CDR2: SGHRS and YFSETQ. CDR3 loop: CASSLVSSGTEAFF. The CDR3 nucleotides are TGCGCCAGCAGCTTGGTTAGCAGCGGCACTGAAGCTTTCTTT.

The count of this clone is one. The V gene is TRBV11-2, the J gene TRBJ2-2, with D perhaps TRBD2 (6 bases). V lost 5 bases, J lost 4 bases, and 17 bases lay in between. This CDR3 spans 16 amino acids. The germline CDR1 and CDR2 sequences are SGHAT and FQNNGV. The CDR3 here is CASSVPPAGSTGELFF. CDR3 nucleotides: TGTGCCAGCAGCGTCCCCCCGGCGGGATCCACCGGGGAGCTGTTTTTT.

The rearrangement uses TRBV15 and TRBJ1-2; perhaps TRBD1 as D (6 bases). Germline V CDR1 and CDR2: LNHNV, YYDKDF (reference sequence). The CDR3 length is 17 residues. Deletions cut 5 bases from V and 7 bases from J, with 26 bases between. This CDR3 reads CATSLASARLQGFGYTF. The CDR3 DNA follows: TGTGCCACCAGCTTAGCTTCTGCCCGTCTTCAGGGGTTTGGCTACACCTTC.

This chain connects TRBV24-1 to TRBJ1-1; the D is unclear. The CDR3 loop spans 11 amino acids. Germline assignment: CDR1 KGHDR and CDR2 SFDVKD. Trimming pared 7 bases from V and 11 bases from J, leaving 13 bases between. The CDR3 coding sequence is TGTGCCACCAGCGACACCACCGAGGCTTTCTTT. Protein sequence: CATSDTTEAFF.